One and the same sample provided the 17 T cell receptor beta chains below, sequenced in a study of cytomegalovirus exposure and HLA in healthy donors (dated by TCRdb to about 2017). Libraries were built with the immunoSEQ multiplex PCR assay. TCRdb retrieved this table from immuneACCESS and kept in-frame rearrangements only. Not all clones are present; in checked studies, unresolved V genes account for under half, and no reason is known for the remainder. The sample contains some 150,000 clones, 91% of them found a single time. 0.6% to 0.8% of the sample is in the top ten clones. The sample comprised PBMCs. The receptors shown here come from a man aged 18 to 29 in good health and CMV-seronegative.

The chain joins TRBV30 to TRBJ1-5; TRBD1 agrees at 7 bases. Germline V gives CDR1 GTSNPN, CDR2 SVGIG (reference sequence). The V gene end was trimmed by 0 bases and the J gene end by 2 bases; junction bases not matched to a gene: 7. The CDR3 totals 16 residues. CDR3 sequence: CAWSVSWDSGNQPQHF. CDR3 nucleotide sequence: TGTGCCTGGAGTGTGTCTTGGGACAGTGGCAATCAGCCCCAGCATTTT.

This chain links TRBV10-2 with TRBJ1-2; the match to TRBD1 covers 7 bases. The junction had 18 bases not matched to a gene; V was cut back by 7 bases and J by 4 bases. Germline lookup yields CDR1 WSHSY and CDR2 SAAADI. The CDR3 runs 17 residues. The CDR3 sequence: CASTADRAPHNLYGYTF. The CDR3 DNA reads TGCGCCAGCACCGCCGACAGGGCCCCACACAACCTCTATGGCTACACCTTC.

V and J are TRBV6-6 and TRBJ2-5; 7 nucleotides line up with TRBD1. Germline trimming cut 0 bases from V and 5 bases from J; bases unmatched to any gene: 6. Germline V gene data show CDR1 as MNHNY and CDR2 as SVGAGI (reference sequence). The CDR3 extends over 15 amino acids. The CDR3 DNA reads TGTGCCAGCAGTTACTCACAGGGGAATGGGGAGACCCAGTACTTC. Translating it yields CASSYSQGNGETQYF.

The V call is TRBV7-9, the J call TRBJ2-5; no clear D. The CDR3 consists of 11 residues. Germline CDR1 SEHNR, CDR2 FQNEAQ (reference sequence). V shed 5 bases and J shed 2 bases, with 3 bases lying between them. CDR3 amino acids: CASSRQETQYF. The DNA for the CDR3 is TGTGCCAGCAGCCGTCAAGAGACCCAGTACTTC.

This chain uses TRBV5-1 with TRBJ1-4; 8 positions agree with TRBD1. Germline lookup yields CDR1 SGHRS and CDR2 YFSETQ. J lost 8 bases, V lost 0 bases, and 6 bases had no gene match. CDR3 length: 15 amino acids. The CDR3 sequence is CASSLDRGRNEKLFF. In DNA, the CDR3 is TGCGCCAGCAGCTTGGACAGGGGGAGGAACGAAAAACTGTTTTTT.

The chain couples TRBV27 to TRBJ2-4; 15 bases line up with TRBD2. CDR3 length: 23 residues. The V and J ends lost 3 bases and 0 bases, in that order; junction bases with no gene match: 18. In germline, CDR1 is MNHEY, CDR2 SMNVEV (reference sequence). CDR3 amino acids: CASSFLTPGLAGGRGEAKNIQYF. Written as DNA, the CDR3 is TGTGCCAGCAGTTTTCTAACTCCGGGACTAGCGGGAGGAAGGGGGGAAGCCAAAAACATTCAGTACTTC.

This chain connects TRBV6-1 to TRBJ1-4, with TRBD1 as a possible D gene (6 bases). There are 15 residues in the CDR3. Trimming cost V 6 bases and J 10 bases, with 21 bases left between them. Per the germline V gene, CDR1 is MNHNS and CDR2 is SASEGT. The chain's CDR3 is CASRPQGTTMGKLFF. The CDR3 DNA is TGTGCCAGCAGACCCCAGGGGACGACCATGGGAAAACTGTTTTTT.

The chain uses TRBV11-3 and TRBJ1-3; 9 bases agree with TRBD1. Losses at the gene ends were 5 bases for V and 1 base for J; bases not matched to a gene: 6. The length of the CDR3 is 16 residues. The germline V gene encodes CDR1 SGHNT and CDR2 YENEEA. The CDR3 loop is CASSPGQGLSGNTIYF. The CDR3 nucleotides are TGTGCCAGCAGCCCGGGACAGGGTTTATCTGGAAACACCATATATTTT.

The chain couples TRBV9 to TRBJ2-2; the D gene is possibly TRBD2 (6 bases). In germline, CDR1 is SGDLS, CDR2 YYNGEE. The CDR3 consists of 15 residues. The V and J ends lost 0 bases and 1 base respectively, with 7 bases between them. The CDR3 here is CASSVAGENTGELFF. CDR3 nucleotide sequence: TGTGCCAGCAGCGTAGCGGGGGAGAACACCGGGGAGCTGTTTTTT.

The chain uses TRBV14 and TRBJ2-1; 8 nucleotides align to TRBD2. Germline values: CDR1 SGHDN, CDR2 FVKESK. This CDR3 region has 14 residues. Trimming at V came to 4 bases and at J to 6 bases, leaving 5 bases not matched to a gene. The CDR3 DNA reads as TGTGCCAGCAGCCCCCGCCTAGCGGGCAATGAGCAGTTCTTC. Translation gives CASSPRLAGNEQFF.

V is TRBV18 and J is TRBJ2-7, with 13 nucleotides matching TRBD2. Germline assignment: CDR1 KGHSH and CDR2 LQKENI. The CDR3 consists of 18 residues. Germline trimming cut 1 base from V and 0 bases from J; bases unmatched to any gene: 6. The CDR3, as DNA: TGTGCCAGCTCACCACTACGAGGACTAGCGGGGGCCTCCTACGAGCAGTACTTC. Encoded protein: CASSPLRGLAGASYEQYF.

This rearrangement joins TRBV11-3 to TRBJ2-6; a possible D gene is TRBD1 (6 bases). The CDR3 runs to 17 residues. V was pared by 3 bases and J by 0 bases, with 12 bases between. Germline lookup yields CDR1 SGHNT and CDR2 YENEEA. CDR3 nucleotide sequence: TGTGCCAGCAGCTTGGACAGTTCCAGCTCTGGGGCCAACGTCCTGACTTTC. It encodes CASSLDSSSSGANVLTF.

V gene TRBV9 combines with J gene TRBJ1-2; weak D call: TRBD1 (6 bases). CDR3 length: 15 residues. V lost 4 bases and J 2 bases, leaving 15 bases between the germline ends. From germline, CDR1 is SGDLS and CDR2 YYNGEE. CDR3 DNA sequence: TGTGCCAGCAGCCTCGGGGGGGCGGCCAACTATGGCTACACCTTC. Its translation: CASSLGGAANYGYTF.

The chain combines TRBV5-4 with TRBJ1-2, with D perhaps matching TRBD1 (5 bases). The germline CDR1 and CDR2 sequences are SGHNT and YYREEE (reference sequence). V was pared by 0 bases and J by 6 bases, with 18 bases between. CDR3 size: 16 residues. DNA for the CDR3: TGTGCCAGCAGCTTGGCCTTGTCAGGGCCCGGCGATGGCTACACCTTC. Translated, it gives CASSLALSGPGDGYTF.

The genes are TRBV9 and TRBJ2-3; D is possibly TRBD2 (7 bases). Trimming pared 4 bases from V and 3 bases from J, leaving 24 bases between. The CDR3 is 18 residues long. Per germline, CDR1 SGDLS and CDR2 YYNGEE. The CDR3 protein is CASSSHSSGGGGTDTQYF. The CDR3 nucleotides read TGTGCCAGCAGCTCCCACTCTTCTGGGGGAGGGGGAACAGATACGCAGTATTTT. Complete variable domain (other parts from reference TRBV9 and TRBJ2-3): DSGVTQTPKHLITATGQRVTLRCSPRSGDLSVYWYQQSLDQGLQFLIQYYNGEERAKGNILERFSAQQFPDLHSELNLSSLELGDSALYFCASSSHSSGGGGTDTQYFGPGTRLTVL.

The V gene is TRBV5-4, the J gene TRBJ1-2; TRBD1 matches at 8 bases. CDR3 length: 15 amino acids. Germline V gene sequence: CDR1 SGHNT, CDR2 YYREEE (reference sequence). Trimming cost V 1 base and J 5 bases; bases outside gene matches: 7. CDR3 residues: CASSLRGQAVYGYTF. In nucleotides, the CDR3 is TGTGCCAGCAGCTTGCGGGGACAGGCTGTATATGGCTACACCTTC. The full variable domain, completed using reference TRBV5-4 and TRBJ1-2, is ETGVTQSPTHLIKTRGQQVTLRCSSQSGHNTVSWYQQALGQGPQFIFQYYREEENGRGNFPPRFSGLQFPNYSSELNVNALELDDSALYLCASSLRGQAVYGYTFGSGTRLTVV.

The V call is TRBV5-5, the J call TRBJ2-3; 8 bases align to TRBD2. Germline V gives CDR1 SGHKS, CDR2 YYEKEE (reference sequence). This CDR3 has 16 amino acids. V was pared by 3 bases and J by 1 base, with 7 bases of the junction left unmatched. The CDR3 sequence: CASSSTGTRGTDTQYF. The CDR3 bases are TGTGCCAGCAGCTCCACCGGGACTAGAGGCACAGATACGCAGTATTTT. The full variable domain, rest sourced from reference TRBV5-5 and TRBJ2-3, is DAGVTQSPTHLIKTRGQQVTLRCSPISGHKSVSWYQQVLGQGPQFIFQYYEKEERGRGNFPDRFSARQFPNYSSELNVNALLLGDSALYLCASSSTGTRGTDTQYFGPGTRLTVL.